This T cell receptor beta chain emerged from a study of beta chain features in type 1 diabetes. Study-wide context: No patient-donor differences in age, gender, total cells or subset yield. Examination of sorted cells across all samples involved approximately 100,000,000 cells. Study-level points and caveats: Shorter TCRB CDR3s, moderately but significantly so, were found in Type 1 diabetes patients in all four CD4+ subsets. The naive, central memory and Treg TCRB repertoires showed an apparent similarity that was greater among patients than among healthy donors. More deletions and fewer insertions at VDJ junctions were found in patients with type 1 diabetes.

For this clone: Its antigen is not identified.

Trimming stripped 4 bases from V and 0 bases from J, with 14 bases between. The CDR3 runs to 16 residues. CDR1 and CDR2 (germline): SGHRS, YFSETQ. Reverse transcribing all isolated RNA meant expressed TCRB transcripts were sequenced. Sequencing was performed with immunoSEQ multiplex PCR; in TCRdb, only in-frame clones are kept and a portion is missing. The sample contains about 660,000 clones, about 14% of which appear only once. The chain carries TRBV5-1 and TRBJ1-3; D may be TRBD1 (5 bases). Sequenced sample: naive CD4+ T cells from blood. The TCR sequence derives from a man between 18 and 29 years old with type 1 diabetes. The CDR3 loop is CASSPGLLSSGNTIYF. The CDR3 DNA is TGCGCCAGCAGCCCGGGACTTTTAAGCTCTGGAAACACCATATATTTT. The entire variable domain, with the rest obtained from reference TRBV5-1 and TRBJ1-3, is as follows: KAGVTQTPRYLIKTRGQQVTLSCSPISGHRSVSWYQQTPGQGLQFLFEYFSETQRNKGNFPGRFSGRQFSNSRSEMNVSTLELGDSALYLCASSPGLLSSGNTIYFGEGSWLTVV.